The TCR beta chain under discussion was sequenced for a study of blood T cell repertoires in COVID-19. Study overall: Acute and convalescent COVID-19 specimens originated in the United States, Italy and Spain. PBMCs, B-cell-depleted T cells, or T cells provided the cDNA or gDNA that made up the material.

J was trimmed by 4 bases and V by 4 bases; bases with no gene match: 7. The CDR3 covers 15 residues. Germline CDR1 and CDR2: SGDLS and YYNGEE. In the source study's methods: Researchers report that nucleated cell counts were estimated from reference gene primer amplification. Libraries were prepared by immunoSEQ multiplex PCR; TCRdb keeps only in-frame clonotypes and omits some of them. V and J calls plus clone size are reproduced from that table; the DNA served to infer D and trimming. Of about 400,000 clones detected, about nine tenths appear once; the ten largest clones hold approximately 1.4%. This TCR derives from a woman between 25 and 40 years old with active or convalescent COVID-19. Sequenced sample: peripheral blood. The V and J genes are TRBV9 and TRBJ2-7; 11 positions match TRBD2. In DNA, the CDR3 is TGTGCCAGCAGCCCCCGGACTAGCGGGTTGTACGAGCAGTACTTC. It specifies CASSPRTSGLYEQYF. Supplemented by reference TRBV9 and TRBJ2-7, the full variable domain reads DSGVTQTPKHLITATGQRVTLRCSPRSGDLSVYWYQQSLDQGLQFLIQYYNGEERAKGNILERFSAQQFPDLHSELNLSSLELGDSALYFCASSPRTSGLYEQYFGPGTRLTVT.